The 4 T cell receptor beta chains reported below all come from one sample, sequenced in a study of shared clonotypes between healthy human individuals. TCRdb keeps only in-frame clones here, not all; method: immunoSEQ multiplex PCR. This sample has millions of clones, with about 95% found just once. Naive CD8 cells lacked CD45RO, underwent positive selection for CCR7 and left out terminally differentiated effector memory CD45RA+ cells. Sequences were obtained from naive CD8+ T cells sorted from blood. The receptors originated from a man in his late teens or twenties in good health.

The chain has TRBV2 and TRBJ1-1, with D possibly being TRBD1 (5 bases). V was cut by 7 bases and J by 4 bases, with 7 bases left in between. Germline assignment: CDR1 SNHLY and CDR2 FYNNEI. This CDR3 spans 11 amino acids. The CDR3: CASIRATEAFF. In DNA form, the CDR3 reads TGTGCCAGCATCAGGGCCACTGAAGCTTTCTTT.

The V and J genes are TRBV6-1 and TRBJ1-5; tentatively, D is TRBD1 (5 bases). Germline-derived CDR1 and CDR2 are MNHNS and SASEGT. The CDR3 is 17 residues long. Trimming left V 0 bases short and J 0 bases short, with 12 bases between. Here the CDR3 DNA reads TGTGCCAGCAGTGAAGCAACCGGGGGTTTTAGCAATCAGCCCCAGCATTTT. This translates into CASSEATGGFSNQPQHF.

With respect to this clone: At the DNA level, this CDR3 is encoded by other sequences in the same sample as well. The rearrangement joins TRBV19 to TRBJ2-7, with 7 nucleotides matching TRBD2. This CDR3 is 14 amino acids long. Germline loops: CDR1 LNHDA, CDR2 SQIVND (reference sequence). Losses at the gene ends were 1 base for V and 1 base for J; bases not matched to a gene: 1. The CDR3: CASSIGEGSYEQYF. CDR3 nucleotides: TGTGCCAGTAGTATAGGGGAGGGTTCCTACGAGCAGTACTTC.

The chain uses TRBV6-5 and TRBJ1-2; possible D gene TRBD1, 6 bases. Trimming stripped 3 bases from V and 6 bases from J, with 14 bases between. This CDR3 spans 14 amino acids. CDR1 MNHEY and CDR2 SVGAGI come from the germline V gene. CDR3 in amino acids: CASSYAQGGDGYTF. The CDR3 coding sequence is TGTGCCAGCAGTTATGCACAGGGAGGGGATGGCTACACCTTC.